One T cell receptor beta chain is described in this entry. Antigen: not known. The data derive from a study of T cells in localized non-small cell lung cancer. Regarding the study as a whole: Longer overall survival was seen with higher T cell density measured in blood. Multi-region tumor sequencing was not done, so intratumor heterogeneity could not be excluded. Uninvolved neighboring lung showed the greatest T cell clonality, exceeding tumor.

The CDR3 is made up of 15 amino acids. The germline V gene encodes CDR1 MNHNY and CDR2 SVGAGI (reference sequence). With 7 bases clipped from V and 5 bases from J, the junction kept 12 bases outside the gene matches. The method was immunoSEQ multiplex PCR; TCRdb's version includes in-frame clones alone and lacks a portion of them. The sample has some 4,500 clones, 85% to 95% seen once. V and J are TRBV6-6 and TRBJ2-7; 9 positions agree with TRBD1. The specimen was peripheral blood, collected before any cancer treatment. This sequence originates from a woman aged 40 to 75 with stage I lung adenocarcinoma. In DNA form, the CDR3 reads TGTGCCAGCACCCTCCGGGGACAGGGAGGCGACGAGCAGTACTTC. Encoded protein: CASTLRGQGGDEQYF.